Below, 28 T cell receptor beta chains from the same sample are listed, as sequenced in a study of blood T cell repertoires in COVID-19. Assay used: immunoSEQ multiplex PCR; TCRdb lists only in-frame clones, some missing. This sample has roughly 430,000 clones; about 88% occur once, and the top ten carry approximately 1.3%. The sample comprised PBMCs or T cells enriched from blood (not recorded which). These receptors all stem from a young woman who had been exposed to COVID-19.

J is TRBJ1-6 and V is TRBV28; D possibly corresponds to TRBD1 (6 bases). Germline CDR1 MDHEN, CDR2 SYDVKM. The CDR3 loop spans 18 amino acids. Trimming pared 2 bases from V and 8 bases from J, leaving 22 bases between. CDR3 region: CASSLAGTTGIRYSPLHF. CDR3 sequence (DNA): TGTGCCAGCAGTTTAGCGGGTACTACAGGGATCCGTTATTCACCCCTCCACTTT.

This clone was seen a single time. J is TRBJ1-2 and V is TRBV5-1; 8 bases map to TRBD1. Germline trimming cut 0 bases from V and 2 bases from J; bases unmatched to any gene: 3. The CDR3 totals 15 residues. Per the germline V gene, CDR1 is SGHRS and CDR2 is YFSETQ. The chain's CDR3 is CASSLETGENYGYTF. The CDR3 DNA reads as TGCGCCAGCAGCTTGGAGACAGGGGAGAACTATGGCTACACCTTC.

The rearrangement uses TRBV29-1 and TRBJ2-7, with 8 bases fitting TRBD2. Germline loops: CDR1 SQVTM, CDR2 ANQGSEA. The length of the CDR3 is 15 residues. V gave up 4 bases and J gave up 2 bases; unmatched junction bases: 10. CDR3 protein: CSVGGRAGVPYEQYF. CDR3 bases: TGCAGCGTTGGAGGGCGAGCGGGAGTCCCCTACGAGCAGTACTTC.

J is TRBJ1-1 and V is TRBV5-1; a possible D gene is TRBD1 (6 bases). This CDR3 has 15 residues. Trimming took off 0 bases at V and 2 bases at J, with 11 bases between the two ends. CDR1 is SGHRS and CDR2 is YFSETQ in the germline V gene. The CDR3 nucleotides read TGCGCCAGCAGCTTGGGTCCAGGGGCAAACACTGAAGCTTTCTTT. Translation: CASSLGPGANTEAFF.

This chain connects TRBV3-1 (or the pseudogene TRBV3-2) to TRBJ2-1; D is unclear. The CDR3 contains 15 residues. Trimming removed 0 bases at V and 8 bases at J, with 14 bases between. Germline V gene sequence: CDR1 LGHDT, CDR2 YNNKEL (reference sequence). CDR3: CASSQEVATWDEQFF. Written as DNA, the CDR3 is TGTGCCAGCAGCCAAGAAGTAGCTACCTGGGATGAGCAGTTCTTC.

This clone was counted once. The chain combines TRBV15 with TRBJ2-1, with D maybe TRBD2 (6 bases). With 5 bases removed from V and 8 bases from J, the gap between germline ends came to 22 bases. This CDR3 is 16 amino acids long. Germline CDR1 LNHNV, CDR2 YYDKDF (reference sequence). The CDR3, as DNA: TGTGCCACCAGCGACTCTGGGACTCACGCTACGTATGAGCAGTTCTTC. Protein product: CATSDSGTHATYEQFF.

The V call is TRBV7-8, the J call TRBJ1-5; maybe TRBD1 (5 bases). The CDR3 has 17 residues. Trimming stripped 4 bases from V and 0 bases from J, with 16 bases between. Germline assignment: CDR1 SGHVS and CDR2 FQNEAQ. The CDR3 DNA sequence: TGTGCCAGCAGCTCAAGAGACAGAACCTATAGCAATCAGCCCCAGCATTTT. Translated, it gives CASSSRDRTYSNQPQHF.

This sequence joins TRBV7-2 and TRBJ2-7, with 9 positions matching TRBD1. The J segment lost 2 bases and the V segment lost 5 bases, leaving 4 bases of the junction unmatched. The germline gives CDR1 SGHTA, CDR2 FQGNSA. This CDR3 has 14 amino acids. CDR3 amino acids: CASSVDRGTYEQYF. As DNA, the CDR3 is TGTGCCAGCAGCGTGGACAGGGGAACCTACGAGCAGTACTTC.

The chain is built from TRBV19 and TRBJ1-1; 8 bases are a match to TRBD1. This CDR3 contains 14 residues. The ends lost 5 bases at V and 4 bases at J; junction bases unmatched: 6. Germline V gives CDR1 LNHDA, CDR2 SQIVND (reference sequence). CDR3 nucleotide sequence: TGTGCCAGTAGTTCCCGGACAGGGCCCACTGAAGCTTTCTTT. It translates to CASSSRTGPTEAFF.

The J gene is TRBJ1-3, the V gene TRBV18; the D gene is possibly TRBD1 (6 bases). V was trimmed by 3 bases and J by 0 bases, leaving 24 bases between them. Germline CDR1 reads KGHSH; CDR2 reads LQKENI. The CDR3 consists of 20 residues. CDR3 in amino acids: CASSPNPSAGQSSSGNTIYF. The CDR3 bases are TGTGCCAGCTCACCGAACCCTTCGGCTGGACAGTCTTCCTCTGGAAACACCATATATTTT.

The chain combines TRBV7-8 with TRBJ1-3, with 8 bases that match TRBD1. Germline assignment: CDR1 SGHVS and CDR2 FQNEAQ. This CDR3 comprises 14 residues. The V gene end was trimmed by 0 bases and the J gene end by 8 bases; junction bases not matched to a gene: 3. The CDR3 spells CASSLAQGADTIYF. The CDR3 coding sequence is TGTGCCAGCAGCTTAGCCCAGGGGGCAGACACCATATATTTT.

The V call is TRBV5-1, the J call TRBJ2-5, with 7 bases identical to TRBD2. The CDR3 length is 15 residues. J was trimmed by 4 bases and V by 2 bases; bases with no gene match: 8. From germline, CDR1 is SGHRS and CDR2 YFSETQ. Written as DNA, the CDR3 is TGCGCCAGCAGCTTCGTGCTTGGGAGGGCAGAGACCCAGTACTTC. Residues: CASSFVLGRAETQYF.

CDR3 in DNA: TGTGCCAGCAGTTACTCAGGGACAGGGGAAGGTACGCAGTATTTT. Amino acids: CASSYSGTGEGTQYF. The gene calls are TRBV6-5 and TRBJ2-3; 10 positions agree with TRBD1. V trimming: 0 bases; J trimming: 8 bases; junction bases outside the gene matches: 5. The CDR3 totals 15 residues. Per the germline V gene, CDR1 is MNHEY and CDR2 is SVGAGI.

The chain couples TRBV9 to TRBJ2-5; 13 bases match TRBD2. The CDR3 loop spans 17 amino acids. J was trimmed by 5 bases and V by 4 bases; bases with no gene match: 11. CDR1 is SGDLS, CDR2 YYNGEE, per germline. The CDR3 nucleotides read TGTGCCAGCAGCTCACAAACTAGCGGGGGGGCCGAGGAGACCCAGTACTTC. This encodes CASSSQTSGGAEETQYF. Complete variable domain (other parts from reference TRBV9 and TRBJ2-5): DSGVTQTPKHLITATGQRVTLRCSPRSGDLSVYWYQQSLDQGLQFLIQYYNGEERAKGNILERFSAQQFPDLHSELNLSSLELGDSALYFCASSSQTSGGAEETQYFGPGTRLLVL.

This rearrangement joins TRBV9 to TRBJ2-5; tentative D call: TRBD1 (7 bases). V was trimmed by 3 bases and J by 7 bases, leaving 19 bases between them. CDR3 length equals 15 residues. Looked up from germline, CDR1 is SGDLS and CDR2 is YYNGEE. Written as DNA, the CDR3 is TGTGCCAGCAGCGAGACGACAGGGACTCAGGGGACCCAGTACTTC. Amino acids: CASSETTGTQGTQYF.

The CDR3 DNA reads as TGTGCCAGCAGTTACGGCCAGAAGTCCTACGAGCAGTACTTC. It specifies CASSYGQKSYEQYF. The genes are TRBV6-6 and TRBJ2-7; unclear D gene. V shed 2 bases and J shed 1 base, with 9 bases lying between them. CDR3 length: 14 residues. CDR1 is MNHNY and CDR2 is SVGAGI in the germline V gene (reference sequence).

The chain uses TRBV24-1 and TRBJ2-2; perhaps TRBD2 as D (6 bases). This CDR3 is built from 17 residues. Germline CDR1 KGHDR, CDR2 SFDVKD. Deletions cut 0 bases from V and 3 bases from J, with 13 bases between. The CDR3 is CATSDLLAGPYTGELFF. In DNA, the CDR3 is TGTGCCACCAGTGATTTGCTGGCGGGGCCTTACACCGGGGAGCTGTTTTTT.

The chain links TRBV9 to TRBJ1-1, with TRBD1 as a possible D gene (6 bases). Trimming removed 7 bases at V and 4 bases at J, with 8 bases between. Germline V gene data show CDR1 as SGDLS and CDR2 as YYNGEE. The CDR3 runs 11 residues. The CDR3 protein is CASGGGTEAFF. CDR3 DNA: TGTGCCAGCGGGGGCGGCACTGAAGCTTTCTTT.

The chain is built from TRBV6-5 and TRBJ2-7; TRBD2 agrees at 11 bases. The germline CDR1 and CDR2 sequences are MNHEY and SVGAGI. CDR3 length: 14 amino acids. After removal of 7 bases from V and 8 bases from J, the junction contained 10 bases not matched to a gene. CDR3 sequence reads: CASTSTSGASKQYF. For the CDR3, the DNA is TGTGCCAGCACCTCGACTAGCGGGGCATCGAAGCAGTACTTC.

This chain uses TRBV12-3 or TRBV12-4 with TRBJ2-1; D unclear. This CDR3 has 13 residues. V shed 2 bases and J shed 3 bases, with 5 bases lying between them. The CDR3 region has the DNA TGTGCCAGCAGTTTAAACAGCTACAATGAGCAGTTCTTC. Translated, it gives CASSLNSYNEQFF.

The genes are TRBV12-3 or TRBV12-4 and TRBJ1-4; no clear D gene. The ends were cut back, 8 bases at V and 6 bases at J, with 7 bases in the middle. This CDR3 is built from 11 residues. CDR3 residues: CASQLYEKLFF. The CDR3 bases are TGTGCCAGCCAGTTATATGAAAAACTGTTTTTT.

The chain is built from TRBV7-2 and TRBJ2-7; D gene ambiguous. Trimming took off 4 bases at V and 0 bases at J, with 7 bases between the two ends. Germline V gene sequence: CDR1 SGHTA, CDR2 FQGNSA. The CDR3 totals 13 residues. The CDR3, as DNA: TGTGCCAGCAGCTCACAAACCTCCTACGAGCAGTACTTC. Protein product: CASSSQTSYEQYF.

V gene TRBV9 combines with J gene TRBJ2-7, with a weak D call TRBD2 (6 bases). The CDR3 is 12 residues long. Trimming removed 7 bases from V and 4 bases from J, with 12 bases in between. CDR1 is SGDLS and CDR2 is YYNGEE in the germline V gene. The CDR3 nucleotides read TGTGCCAGCGGGGGGTTAGAATACGAGCAGTACTTC. Translation gives CASGGLEYEQYF.

The chain recombines TRBV3-1 (or the pseudogene TRBV3-2) with TRBJ1-2; 8 bases agree with TRBD1. CDR1 and CDR2 from the germline V gene are LGHDT and YNNKEL (reference sequence). The length of the CDR3 is 14 residues. Trimming cost V 2 bases and J 4 bases; bases outside gene matches: 3. The CDR3 loop reads CASSQTGTGYGYTF. DNA of the CDR3: TGTGCCAGCAGCCAAACCGGGACAGGCTATGGCTACACCTTC.

There are a few counts of this clone. V and J are TRBV14 and TRBJ2-7; 7 positions agree with TRBD1. The CDR3 is 14 residues long. V shed 4 bases, J shed 3 bases, and the junction held 6 bases outside the gene matches. Germline CDR1 and CDR2: SGHDN and FVKESK. Here the CDR3 DNA reads TGTGCCAGCAGCCTAGGACAGGTCTTCTACGAGCAGTACTTC. This codes for CASSLGQVFYEQYF. The variable domain in full, with the rest retrieved from reference TRBV14 and TRBJ2-7, is EAGVTQFPSHSVIEKGQTVTLRCDPISGHDNLYWYRRVMGKEIKFLLHFVKESKQDESGMPNNRFLAERTGGTYSTLKVQPAELEDSGVYFCASSLGQVFYEQYFGPGTRLTVT.

The chain employs TRBV7-2 and TRBJ2-7, with 8 bases lining up with TRBD1. The CDR3 sequence is 15 residues long. With V trimmed by 2 bases and J by 3 bases, 6 bases remained unmatched. CDR1 and CDR2 from the germline V gene are SGHTA and FQGNSA. Here the CDR3 reads CASSLSSDRVYEQYF. The DNA of the CDR3 is TGTGCCAGCAGCTTAAGTTCGGACAGGGTCTACGAGCAGTACTTC.

The CDR3 is CASSAQLAAASTDTQYF. As DNA, the CDR3 is TGTGCCAGCAGCGCTCAACTAGCGGCCGCTAGCACAGATACGCAGTATTTT. The genes are TRBV9 and TRBJ2-3; 8 bases match TRBD2. The CDR3 totals 17 residues. Germline CDR1 reads SGDLS; CDR2 reads YYNGEE. The J segment lost 0 bases and the V segment lost 3 bases, leaving 9 bases of the junction unmatched.

V gene TRBV4-3 combines with J gene TRBJ2-2, with 8 bases fitting TRBD1. Trimming took 0 bases from V and 4 from J; bases not matched to a gene: 4. Germline V gene sequence: CDR1 LGHNA, CDR2 YSLEER. The CDR3 consists of 16 residues. The CDR3 loop is CASSQDWTGFTGELFF. The CDR3 DNA is TGCGCCAGCAGCCAAGATTGGACAGGGTTCACCGGGGAGCTGTTTTTT.